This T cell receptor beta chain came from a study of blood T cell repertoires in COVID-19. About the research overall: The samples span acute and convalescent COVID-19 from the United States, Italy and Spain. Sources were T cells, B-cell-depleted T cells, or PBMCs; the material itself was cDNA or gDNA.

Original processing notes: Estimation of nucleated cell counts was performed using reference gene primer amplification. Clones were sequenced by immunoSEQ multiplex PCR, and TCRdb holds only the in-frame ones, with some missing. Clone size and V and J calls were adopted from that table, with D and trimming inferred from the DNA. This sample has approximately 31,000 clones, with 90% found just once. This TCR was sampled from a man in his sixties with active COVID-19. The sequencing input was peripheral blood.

The CDR3 sequence is CASSTGLGSTGELFF. The CDR3 coding sequence is TGTGCCAGCAGCACTGGCCTTGGGAGCACCGGGGAGCTGTTTTTT. V and J are TRBV5-8 and TRBJ2-2, with D maybe TRBD2 (5 bases). Germline loops: CDR1 SGHTS, CDR2 YDEGEE. Trimming shortened V by 4 bases and J by 4 bases, and 14 bases separated the two germline ends. This CDR3 contains 15 residues.